These 22 T cell receptor beta chains were sequenced from one sample in a study of spatial heterogeneity in lung cancer. Each CDR3 protein gets one entry after TCRdb re-called the 5' RACE reads with MiXCR. The repertoire consists of tens of thousands of distinct CDR3 sequences, with roughly 8% occurring once and the leading ten covering under 30%. Stated time point: sample taken at primary tumor resection. Whole RNA, which was extracted from tumor, nontumor lung tissue or frozen PBMC, was sequenced without any cell sorting. The sample consisted of PBMCs, taken at surgery. The receptors derive from a male donor with early-stage non-small cell lung cancer.

The chain is built from TRBV11-3 and TRBJ2-5, with TRBD2 matching 9 bases. V was clipped by 4 bases and J by 5 bases; unmatched bases: 17. CDR1 is SGHNT, CDR2 YENEEA, per germline. The CDR3 has 18 residues. DNA of the CDR3: TGTGCCAGCAGCTCAGACCTGCTAGCGGGAAAAGGGCGGGAGACCCAGTACTTC. Encoded protein: CASSSDLLAGKGRETQYF.

This clonotype was observed a few times. The rearrangement links TRBV11-2 to TRBJ2-2; D is possibly TRBD2 (5 bases). There are 15 residues in the CDR3. Trimming shortened V by 3 bases and J by 3 bases, and 11 bases separated the two germline ends. Germline V gives CDR1 SGHAT, CDR2 FQNNGV. CDR3 in amino acids: CASSFFGGDTGELFF. The CDR3 bases are TGTGCCAGCAGCTTTTTTGGAGGAGACACCGGGGAGCTGTTTTTT.

This clonotype turned up a few times. V is TRBV12-3 or TRBV12-4 and J is TRBJ2-1; TRBD2 agrees at 14 bases. This CDR3 has 15 residues. The V and J ends lost 7 bases and 5 bases, in that order; junction bases with no gene match: 4. CDR3 bases: TGTGCCAGCACCCGGACTAGCGGGAGGAACAATGAGCAGTTCTTC. Protein sequence: CASTRTSGRNNEQFF.

This clonotype has at least ten counts. The chain employs TRBV6-2 or TRBV6-3 and TRBJ2-1, with D perhaps assigned TRBD1 or TRBD2 (5 bases each). CDR1 and CDR2 (germline): MNHEY, SVGEGT. The CDR3 is made up of 11 amino acids. Trimming took off 8 bases at V and 15 bases at J, with 17 bases between the two ends. Written as DNA, the CDR3 is TGTGCCAGCGGGGAGCCGGGACGGTGGTTCTTC. It specifies CASGEPGRWFF.

This clonotype was seen many times. The chain joins TRBV18 to TRBJ1-1; the match to TRBD1 covers 8 bases. There are 16 residues in the CDR3. V shed 6 bases, J shed 4 bases, and the junction held 13 bases outside the gene matches. Germline-derived CDR1 and CDR2 are KGHSH and LQKENI. CDR3 sequence reads: CASSHGGRGPSTEAFF. The CDR3, as DNA: TGTGCCAGCTCCCATGGCGGCAGGGGGCCGAGCACTGAAGCTTTCTTT.

The rearrangement joins TRBV5-1 to TRBJ1-2; TRBD1 agrees at 10 bases. The CDR3 consists of 14 residues. The germline V gene has CDR1 SGHRS and CDR2 YFSETQ. V shed 4 bases, J shed 4 bases, and the junction held 4 bases outside the gene matches. The CDR3: CASSTGQGIYGYTF. The DNA for the CDR3 is TGCGCCAGCAGCACGGGACAGGGGATCTATGGCTACACCTTC.

In this sample, this clonotype turned up a few times. As DNA, the CDR3 is TGTGCCAGCAGCTTAACCGGTCTAGCCCCCAATGAGCAGTTCTTC. The encoded protein is CASSLTGLAPNEQFF. The rearrangement joins TRBV7-9 to TRBJ2-1, with D tentatively TRBD2 (5 bases). V lost 2 bases and J 6 bases, leaving 14 bases between the germline ends. The CDR3 has 15 residues. From germline, CDR1 is SEHNR and CDR2 FQNEAQ (reference sequence).

The J gene is TRBJ2-3, the V gene TRBV4-2; 9 bases map to TRBD2. With 0 bases clipped from V and 6 bases from J, the junction kept 10 bases outside the gene matches. This CDR3 spans 17 amino acids. Germline CDR1 and CDR2: LGHNA and YNFKEQ. The CDR3 protein is CASSQDIRGGGTDTQYF. The CDR3 bases are TGTGCCAGCAGCCAAGATATTCGCGGGGGGGGGACGGATACGCAGTATTTT.

This clonotype was picked up a small number of times. A much more abundant neighbour one base away suggests this may be a read error. This chain connects TRBV4-2 to TRBJ2-3; tentative D call: TRBD2 (6 bases). CDR1 is LGHNA and CDR2 is YNFKEQ in the germline V gene. This CDR3 has 16 amino acids. The CDR3 coding sequence is TGTGCCAACAGCCAAGATAACCTAGCGAGTTCAGATACGCAGTATTTT. Protein sequence: CANSQDNLASSDTQYF.

This clonotype was seen many times. The rearrangement links TRBV24-1 to TRBJ2-7, with TRBD1 matching over 7 bases. The CDR3 loop spans 16 amino acids. Germline CDR1 reads KGHDR; CDR2 reads SFDVKD. Trimming at V came to 1 base and at J to 5 bases, leaving 10 bases not matched to a gene. The CDR3 DNA is TGTGCCACCAGTGATTTACCGACAGGGCCCCTTGACGAGCAGTACTTC. As protein: CATSDLPTGPLDEQYF.

The chain has TRBV7-2 and TRBJ2-5, with D possibly being TRBD1 or TRBD2 (5 bases each). V was pared by 5 bases and J by 2 bases, with 15 bases between. Germline CDR1 SGHTA, CDR2 FQGNSA. CDR3 length equals 15 residues. CDR3 bases: TGTGCCAGCAGCCTGGGGGACGGCCGGCAAGAGACCCAGTACTTC. Translating it yields CASSLGDGRQETQYF.

This clonotype occurred a few times. V is TRBV6-2 or TRBV6-3 and J is TRBJ2-3; no firm D call. The V gene's germline CDR1 is MNHEY and CDR2 SVGEGT. This CDR3 has 15 residues. Between the trimmed V and J ends, which lost 6 bases and 0 bases, there was a span of 13 bases. CDR3 DNA sequence: TGTGCCAGCAGCTCGATTCGTTTTAGCACAGATACGCAGTATTTT. This sequence encodes CASSSIRFSTDTQYF.

This clonotype was detected ten times or more. V usage is TRBV29-1 and J usage is TRBJ1-5; the match to TRBD1 covers 8 bases. Germline CDR1 is SQVTM and CDR2 is ANQGSEA. The V and J ends lost 4 bases and 0 bases, in that order; junction bases with no gene match: 11. This CDR3 contains 17 residues. The CDR3 is CSVAGTGGRYSNQPQHF. CDR3 sequence (DNA): TGCAGCGTTGCCGGTACAGGGGGGCGTTATAGCAATCAGCCCCAGCATTTT.

This clonotype occurred many times. The V and J genes are TRBV7-2 and TRBJ2-1; 8 bases fit TRBD2. The CDR3 length is 14 residues. The J segment lost 8 bases and the V segment lost 2 bases, leaving 5 bases of the junction unmatched. CDR1 SGHTA and CDR2 FQGNSA come from the germline V gene. CDR3 nucleotides: TGTGCCAGCAGCTTATGGACTAGCAAGGATGAGCAGTTCTTC. Its protein product is CASSLWTSKDEQFF.

The V call is TRBV28, the J call TRBJ2-7; perhaps TRBD1 as D (6 bases). This CDR3 has 13 amino acids. Trimming left V 7 bases short and J 2 bases short, with 12 bases between. Germline V CDR1 and CDR2: MDHEN, SYDVKM. The CDR3 region is CASNSGEPYEQYV. The CDR3 bases are TGTGCCAGCAACTCAGGGGAACCCTACGAGCAGTACGTC.

The chain joins TRBV7-9 to TRBJ2-1; TRBD2 is a possible D gene (6 bases). CDR1 is SEHNR and CDR2 is FQNEAQ in the germline V gene (reference sequence). Trimming removed 5 bases from V and 0 bases from J, with 14 bases in between. There are 16 residues in the CDR3. The DNA of the CDR3 is TGTGCCAGCAGCCGGATAGCGGAAAGCTCCTACAATGAGCAGTTCTTC. Amino acid sequence: CASSRIAESSYNEQFF.

This clonotype has ten or more counts. The J gene is TRBJ2-7, the V gene TRBV7-3; 8 nucleotides match TRBD1. Trimming at V came to 5 bases and at J to 6 bases, leaving 12 bases not matched to a gene. This CDR3 comprises 15 residues. Germline V gene sequence: CDR1 SGHTA, CDR2 FQGTGA. The CDR3 DNA follows: TGTGCCAGCAGCCCTCGACAGGGGAGTAAGCGCGAGCAGTACTTC. Protein: CASSPRQGSKREQYF.

This clonotype was observed a handful of times. The chain employs TRBV6-5 and TRBJ1-4; no clear D. V lost 6 bases, J lost 6 bases, and 14 bases lay in between. The CDR3 covers 14 residues. Per the germline V gene, CDR1 is MNHEY and CDR2 is SVGAGI. CDR3: CASRGFGTDEKLFF. The CDR3 DNA sequence: TGTGCCAGCAGAGGTTTTGGAACGGATGAAAAACTGTTTTTT.

In its sample, this clonotype was seen many times. The chain is built from TRBV4-3 and TRBJ1-4; 9 bases align to TRBD1. The CDR3 runs to 16 residues. Germline trimming cut 2 bases from V and 3 bases from J; bases unmatched to any gene: 4. Germline-derived CDR1 and CDR2 are LGHNA and YSLEER. The chain's CDR3 is CASSQTGGLANEKLFF. In nucleotides, the CDR3 is TGCGCCAGCAGCCAAACAGGGGGCCTGGCTAATGAAAAACTGTTTTTT.

This clonotype was seen many times. The V and J genes are TRBV12-3 or TRBV12-4 and TRBJ1-2; D is unresolved. The CDR3 covers 14 residues. V lost 1 base to trimming and J lost 4 bases, with 10 bases between them. CDR3 region: CASSLGLHSYGYTF. Here the CDR3 DNA reads TGTGCCAGCAGTTTAGGGTTACACAGCTATGGCTACACCTTC.

This clonotype occurred many times. This chain links TRBV7-8 with TRBJ2-1; D gene unclear. The V gene lost 6 bases and the J gene lost 0 bases, with 9 bases spanning the gap. Germline CDR1 is SGHVS and CDR2 is FQNEAQ. The CDR3 loop spans 14 amino acids. The CDR3 DNA is TGTGCCAGCAGTCAAGTAGGCTCCTACAATGAGCAGTTCTTC. Translating gives CASSQVGSYNEQFF.

This sequence joins TRBV6-2 or TRBV6-3 and TRBJ2-3; D is unclear. Per the germline V gene, CDR1 is MNHEY and CDR2 is SVGEGT. This CDR3 is 15 amino acids long. V lost 2 bases, J lost 0 bases, and 9 bases lay in between. CDR3 sequence (DNA): TGTGCCAGCAGTTACGGGGATCCTAGCACAGATACGCAGTATTTT. Its protein is CASSYGDPSTDTQYF.